This note documents a single T cell receptor (beta chain) sequence. The CDR3 is 13 amino acids. The V and J ends lost 4 bases and 8 bases respectively, with 14 bases between them. Germline V gene sequence: CDR1 SEHNR, CDR2 FQNEAQ (reference sequence). These data are taken from a study of blood T cell repertoires in COVID-19. The data were produced by immunoSEQ multiplex PCR, yet TCRdb's version contains in-frame clones alone and is incomplete. The data show over 100,000 clones, over 75% seen once. The TCR sequence derives from a woman aged 50 to 65 with acute or convalescent COVID-19. The V gene is TRBV7-9, the J gene TRBJ1-1, with a tentative D call TRBD1 (5 bases). Sequencing was performed on peripheral blood. The CDR3 region has the DNA TGTGCCAGCAGCTATACGGTGACAGCCGAAGCTTTCTTT. It translates to CASSYTVTAEAFF.